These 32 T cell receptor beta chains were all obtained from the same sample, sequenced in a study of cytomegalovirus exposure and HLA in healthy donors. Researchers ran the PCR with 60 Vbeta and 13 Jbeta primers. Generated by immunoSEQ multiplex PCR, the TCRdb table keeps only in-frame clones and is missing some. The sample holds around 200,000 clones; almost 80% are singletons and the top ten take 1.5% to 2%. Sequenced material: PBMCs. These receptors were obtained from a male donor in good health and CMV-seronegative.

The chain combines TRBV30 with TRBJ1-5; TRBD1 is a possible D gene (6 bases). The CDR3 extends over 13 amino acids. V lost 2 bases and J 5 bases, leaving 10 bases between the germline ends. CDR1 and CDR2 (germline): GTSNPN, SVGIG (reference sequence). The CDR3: CAWSRGGDQPQHF. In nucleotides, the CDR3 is TGTGCCTGGAGTAGAGGGGGGGATCAGCCCCAGCATTTT.

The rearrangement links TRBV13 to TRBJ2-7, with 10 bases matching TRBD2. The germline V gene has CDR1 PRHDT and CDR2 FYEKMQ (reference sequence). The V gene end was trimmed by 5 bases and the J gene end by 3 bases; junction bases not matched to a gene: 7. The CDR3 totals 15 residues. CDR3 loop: CASSQALAGDYEQYF. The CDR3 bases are TGTGCCAGCAGCCAGGCGCTAGCGGGAGACTACGAGCAGTACTTC.

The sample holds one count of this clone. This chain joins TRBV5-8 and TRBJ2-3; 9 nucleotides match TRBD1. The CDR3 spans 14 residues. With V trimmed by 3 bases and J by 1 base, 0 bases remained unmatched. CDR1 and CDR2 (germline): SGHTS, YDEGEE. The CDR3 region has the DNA TGTGCCAGCAGCTGGGACAGGGGCACAGATACGCAGTATTTT. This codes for CASSWDRGTDTQYF.

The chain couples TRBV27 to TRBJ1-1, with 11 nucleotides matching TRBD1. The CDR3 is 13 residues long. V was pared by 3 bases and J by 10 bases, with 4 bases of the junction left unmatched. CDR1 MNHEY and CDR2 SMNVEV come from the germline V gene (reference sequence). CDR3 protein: CASSLGGTGGAFF. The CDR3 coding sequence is TGTGCCAGCAGTTTGGGCGGGACAGGGGGAGCTTTCTTT.

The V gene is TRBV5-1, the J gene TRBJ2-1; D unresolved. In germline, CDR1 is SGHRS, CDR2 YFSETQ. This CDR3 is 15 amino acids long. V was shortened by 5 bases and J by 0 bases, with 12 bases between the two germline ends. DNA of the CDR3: TGCGCCAGCAGTTACTATGGAAGCTCCTACAATGAGCAGTTCTTC. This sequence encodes CASSYYGSSYNEQFF.

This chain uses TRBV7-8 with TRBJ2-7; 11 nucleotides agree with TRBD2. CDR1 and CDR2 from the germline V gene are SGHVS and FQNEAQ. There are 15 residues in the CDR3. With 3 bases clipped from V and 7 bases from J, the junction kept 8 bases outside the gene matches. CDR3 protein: CASSFGLAGAYEQYF. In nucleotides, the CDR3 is TGTGCCAGCAGCTTTGGACTAGCGGGCGCATATGAGCAGTACTTC. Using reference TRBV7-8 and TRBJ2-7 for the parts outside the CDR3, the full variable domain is GAGVSQSPRYKVAKRGQDVALRCDPISGHVSLFWYQQALGQGPEFLTYFQNEAQLDKSGLPSDRFFAERPEGSVSTLKIQRTQQEDSAVYLCASSFGLAGAYEQYFGPGTRLTVT.

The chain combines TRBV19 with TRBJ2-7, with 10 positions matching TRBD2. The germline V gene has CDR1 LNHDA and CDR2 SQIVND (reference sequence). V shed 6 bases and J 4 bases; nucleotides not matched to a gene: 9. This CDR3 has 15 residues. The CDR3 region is CASSLLAGVTYEQYF. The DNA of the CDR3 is TGTGCCAGTAGCCTCCTAGCGGGAGTGACTTACGAGCAGTACTTC.

The CDR3 DNA follows: TGTGCCAGCAGCCAACTAGCGGGAGTTAGACGCACCTACGAGCAGTACTTC. Its translation: CASSQLAGVRRTYEQYF. The chain combines TRBV7-2 with TRBJ2-7, with 11 bases that match TRBD2. V dropped 5 bases and J dropped 2; count of bases not matched to a gene: 11. The germline CDR1 and CDR2 sequences are SGHTA and FQGNSA. The CDR3 runs 17 residues.

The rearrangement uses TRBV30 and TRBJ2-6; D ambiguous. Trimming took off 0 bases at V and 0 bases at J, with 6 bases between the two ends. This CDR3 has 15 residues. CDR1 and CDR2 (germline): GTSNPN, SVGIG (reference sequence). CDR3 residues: CAWSVPGSGANVLTF. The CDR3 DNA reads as TGTGCCTGGAGTGTACCAGGCTCTGGGGCCAACGTCCTGACTTTC.

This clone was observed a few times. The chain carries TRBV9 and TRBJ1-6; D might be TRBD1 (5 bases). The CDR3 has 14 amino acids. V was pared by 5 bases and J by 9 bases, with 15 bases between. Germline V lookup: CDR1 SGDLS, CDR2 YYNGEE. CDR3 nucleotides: TGTGCCAGCAGGGCCGCAGGGAGGGGTTCACCCCTCCACTTT. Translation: CASRAAGRGSPLHF.

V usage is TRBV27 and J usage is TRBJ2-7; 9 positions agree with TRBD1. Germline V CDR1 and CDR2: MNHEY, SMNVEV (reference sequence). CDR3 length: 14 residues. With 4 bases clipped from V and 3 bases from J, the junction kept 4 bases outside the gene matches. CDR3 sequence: CASSSGTGLYEQYF. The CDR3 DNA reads TGTGCCAGCAGTTCCGGGACAGGGCTCTACGAGCAGTACTTC.

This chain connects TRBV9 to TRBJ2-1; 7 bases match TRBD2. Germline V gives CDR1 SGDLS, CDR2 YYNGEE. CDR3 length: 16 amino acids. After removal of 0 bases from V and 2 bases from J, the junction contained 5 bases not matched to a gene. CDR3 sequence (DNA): TGTGCCAGCAGCGTAGCTCGCAGCGGGACCTACAATGAGCAGTTCTTC. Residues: CASSVARSGTYNEQFF.

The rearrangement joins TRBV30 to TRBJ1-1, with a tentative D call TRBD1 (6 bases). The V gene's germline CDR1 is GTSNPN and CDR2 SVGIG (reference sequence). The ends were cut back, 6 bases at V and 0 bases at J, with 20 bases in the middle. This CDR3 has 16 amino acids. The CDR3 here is CACSGGWGFMNTEAFF. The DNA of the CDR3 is TGTGCCTGTTCGGGGGGCTGGGGTTTCATGAACACTGAAGCTTTCTTT.

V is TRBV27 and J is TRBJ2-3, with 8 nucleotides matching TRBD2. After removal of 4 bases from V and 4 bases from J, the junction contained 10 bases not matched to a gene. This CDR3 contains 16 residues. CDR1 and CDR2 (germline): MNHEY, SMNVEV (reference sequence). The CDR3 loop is CASSSGTRGGSDTQYF. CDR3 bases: TGTGCCAGCAGTTCCGGGACTAGAGGTGGTTCAGATACGCAGTATTTT.

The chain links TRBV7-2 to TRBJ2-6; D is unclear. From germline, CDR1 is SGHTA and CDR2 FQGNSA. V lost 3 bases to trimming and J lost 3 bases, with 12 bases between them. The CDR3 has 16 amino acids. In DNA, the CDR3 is TGTGCCAGCAGCTTCGGTGGGCTCGGTGGGGCCAACGTCCTGACTTTC. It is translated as CASSFGGLGGANVLTF.

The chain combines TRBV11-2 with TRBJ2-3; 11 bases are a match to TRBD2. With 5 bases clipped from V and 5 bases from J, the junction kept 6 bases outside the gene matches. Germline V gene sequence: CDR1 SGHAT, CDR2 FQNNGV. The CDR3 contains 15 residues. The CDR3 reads CASSPTSGGGDTQYF. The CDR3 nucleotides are TGTGCCAGCAGCCCCACTAGCGGGGGTGGAGATACGCAGTATTTT.

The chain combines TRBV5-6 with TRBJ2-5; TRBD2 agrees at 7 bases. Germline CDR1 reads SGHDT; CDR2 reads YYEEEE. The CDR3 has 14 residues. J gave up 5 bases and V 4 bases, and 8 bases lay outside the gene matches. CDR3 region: CASSPLLGGETQYF. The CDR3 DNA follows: TGTGCCAGCAGCCCTTTGCTGGGGGGGGAGACCCAGTACTTC.

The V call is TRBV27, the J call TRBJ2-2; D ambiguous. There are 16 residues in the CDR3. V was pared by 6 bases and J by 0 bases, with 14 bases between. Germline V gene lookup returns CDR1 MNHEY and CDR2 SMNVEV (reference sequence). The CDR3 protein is CASSPLVDSNTGELFF. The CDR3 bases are TGTGCCAGCAGCCCCCTCGTAGATTCGAACACCGGGGAGCTGTTTTTT.

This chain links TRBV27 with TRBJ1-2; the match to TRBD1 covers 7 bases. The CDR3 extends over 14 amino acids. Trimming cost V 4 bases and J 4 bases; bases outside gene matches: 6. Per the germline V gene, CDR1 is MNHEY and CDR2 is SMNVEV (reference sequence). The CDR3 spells CASSSPGQFYGYTF. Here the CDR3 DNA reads TGTGCCAGCAGTTCACCGGGACAGTTCTATGGCTACACCTTC.

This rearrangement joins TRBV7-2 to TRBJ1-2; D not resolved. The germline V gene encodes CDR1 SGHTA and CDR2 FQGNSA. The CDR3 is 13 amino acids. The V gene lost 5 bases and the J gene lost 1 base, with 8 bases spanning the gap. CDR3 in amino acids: CASSESGNYGYTF. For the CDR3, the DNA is TGTGCCAGCAGCGAAAGCGGTAACTATGGCTACACCTTC.

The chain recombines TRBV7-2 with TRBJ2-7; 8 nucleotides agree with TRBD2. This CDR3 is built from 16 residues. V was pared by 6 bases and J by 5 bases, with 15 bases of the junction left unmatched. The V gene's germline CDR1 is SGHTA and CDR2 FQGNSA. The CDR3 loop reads CASSLHGQAGVDEQYF. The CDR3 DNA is TGTGCCAGCAGTCTCCACGGCCAAGCGGGAGTGGACGAGCAGTACTTC. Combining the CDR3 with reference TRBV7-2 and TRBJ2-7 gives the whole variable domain GAGVSQSPSNKVTEKGKDVELRCDPISGHTALYWYRQSLGQGLEFLIYFQGNSAPDKSGLPSDRFSAERTGGSVSTLTIQRTQQEDSAVYLCASSLHGQAGVDEQYFGPGTRLTVT.

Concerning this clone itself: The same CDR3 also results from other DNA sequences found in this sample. The CDR3 loop is CASSVHRNTEAFF. The CDR3 DNA follows: TGTGCCAGCAGCGTCCACAGAAACACTGAAGCTTTCTTT. V and J are TRBV9 and TRBJ1-1; no reliable D call. This CDR3 has 13 amino acids. Germline V gives CDR1 SGDLS, CDR2 YYNGEE. Trimming pared 2 bases from V and 2 bases from J, leaving 7 bases between.

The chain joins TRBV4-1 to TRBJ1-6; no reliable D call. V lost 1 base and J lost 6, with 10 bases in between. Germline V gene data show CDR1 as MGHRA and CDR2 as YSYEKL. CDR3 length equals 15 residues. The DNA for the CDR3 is TGCGCCAGCAGCCAAGGGCAGAATCCTAATTCACCCCTCCACTTT. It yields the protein CASSQGQNPNSPLHF.

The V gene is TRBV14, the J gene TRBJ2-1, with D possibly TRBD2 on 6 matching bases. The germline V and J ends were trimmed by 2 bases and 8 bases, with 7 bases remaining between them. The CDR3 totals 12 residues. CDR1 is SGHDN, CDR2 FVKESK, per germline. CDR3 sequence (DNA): TGTGCCAGCAGCCAAACTAGCTATGAGCAGTTCTTC. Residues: CASSQTSYEQFF.

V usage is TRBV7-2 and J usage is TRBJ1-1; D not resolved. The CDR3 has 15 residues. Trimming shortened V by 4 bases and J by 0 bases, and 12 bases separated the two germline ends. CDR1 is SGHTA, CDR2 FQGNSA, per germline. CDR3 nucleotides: TGTGCCAGCAGCTCTAGCAGCTCTTTGAACACTGAAGCTTTCTTT. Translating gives CASSSSSSLNTEAFF.

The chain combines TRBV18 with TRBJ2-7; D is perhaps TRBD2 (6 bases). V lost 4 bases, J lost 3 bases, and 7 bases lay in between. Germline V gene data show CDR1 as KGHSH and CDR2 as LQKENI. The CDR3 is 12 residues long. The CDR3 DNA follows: TGTGCCAGCTCACAGGAGGGCTACGAGCAGTACTTC. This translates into CASSQEGYEQYF.

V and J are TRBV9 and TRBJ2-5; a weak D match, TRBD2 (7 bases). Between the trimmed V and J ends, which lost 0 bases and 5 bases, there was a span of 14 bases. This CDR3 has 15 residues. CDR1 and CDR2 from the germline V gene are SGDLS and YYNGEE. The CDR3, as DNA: TGTGCCAGCAGCGTAGCTACGGGGGGCAGGGAGACCCAGTACTTC. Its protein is CASSVATGGRETQYF.

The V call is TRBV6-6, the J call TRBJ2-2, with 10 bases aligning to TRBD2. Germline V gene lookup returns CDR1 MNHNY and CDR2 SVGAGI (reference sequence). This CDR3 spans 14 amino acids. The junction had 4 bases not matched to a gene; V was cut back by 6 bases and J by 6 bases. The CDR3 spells CASSETSGAGELFF. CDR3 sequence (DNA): TGTGCCAGCAGCGAAACTAGCGGGGCCGGGGAGCTGTTTTTT.

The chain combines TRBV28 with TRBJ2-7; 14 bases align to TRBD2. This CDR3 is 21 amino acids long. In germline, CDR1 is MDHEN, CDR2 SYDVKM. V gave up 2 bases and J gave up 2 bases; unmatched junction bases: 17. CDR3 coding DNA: TGTGCCAGCAGTTTAGGGGACGGGACTAGCGGGAGATGGGGGAAGGCCTACGAGCAGTACTTC. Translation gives CASSLGDGTSGRWGKAYEQYF.

This CDR3 reads CASSSIRGARGNEQFF. CDR3 DNA: TGTGCCAGCAGCTCCATCCGGGGTGCGCGGGGGAATGAGCAGTTCTTC. This rearrangement joins TRBV7-3 to TRBJ2-1; 7 positions agree with TRBD2. The trim removed 4 bases at V and 7 bases at J, leaving 13 bases unmatched. From germline, CDR1 is SGHTA and CDR2 FQGTGA. CDR3 length: 16 residues.

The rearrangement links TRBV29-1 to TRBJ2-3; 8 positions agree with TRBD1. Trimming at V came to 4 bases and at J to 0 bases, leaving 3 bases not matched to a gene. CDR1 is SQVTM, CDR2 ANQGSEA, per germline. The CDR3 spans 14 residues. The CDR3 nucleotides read TGCAGCGTTGCAGGGACAGGTAGCACAGATACGCAGTATTTT. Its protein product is CSVAGTGSTDTQYF.

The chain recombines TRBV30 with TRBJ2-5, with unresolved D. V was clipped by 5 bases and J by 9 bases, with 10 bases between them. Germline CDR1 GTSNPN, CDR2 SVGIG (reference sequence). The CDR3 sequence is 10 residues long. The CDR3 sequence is CAWENVAQYF. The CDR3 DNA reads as TGTGCCTGGGAGAATGTGGCCCAGTACTTC.